Listed below are T cell receptor beta chains from one sample, sequenced in a study of OX40 agonist ivuxolimab in advanced cancers. The data were produced by immunoSEQ multiplex PCR, yet TCRdb's version contains in-frame clones alone and is incomplete. The table has 77,000 or so clones, 87% seen once. The material was CD4+ or CD8+ T cells sorted from blood, obtained in a trial of the OX40 agonist ivuxolimab. These receptors came from an adult with an advanced solid tumor such as melanoma, head and neck, liver or kidney cancer. CDR3s include the opening cysteine and the closing phenylalanine or tryptophan. The D gene is left open where the match is weak. Rows may omit the clone size; those that give it use once, few, many or a size class.

d_gene: TRBD1
v_gene: TRBV19
j_gene: TRBJ1-2
abundance: -
CDR3nt: TGTGCCAGTAGTATCGGTAACAGGGGGGCCTATGGCTACACCTTC
CDR3aa: CASSIGNRGAYGYTF

d_gene: -
v_gene: TRBV7-2
j_gene: TRBJ2-7
abundance: -
CDR3nt: TGTGCCAGCAGCTTCGAGGGGGGCTCCTACGAGCAGTACTTC
CDR3aa: CASSFEGGSYEQYF

d_gene: -
v_gene: TRBV6-5
j_gene: TRBJ1-2
abundance: -
CDR3nt: TGTGCCAGCAGTTTACAGGGAAACTATGGCTACACCTTC
CDR3aa: CASSLQGNYGYTF

d_gene: -
v_gene: TRBV18
j_gene: TRBJ2-7
abundance: -
CDR3nt: TGTGCCAGCTCACTCGAAGGGGGGACCTACGAGCAGTACTTC
CDR3aa: CASSLEGGTYEQYF

d_gene: -
v_gene: TRBV7-2
j_gene: TRBJ2-3
abundance: -
CDR3nt: TGTGCCAGCAGCTTAGAGTGGGTTACCCCGGGCAGGAATACGCAGTATTTT
CDR3aa: CASSLEWVTPGRNTQYF

d_gene: -
v_gene: TRBV27
j_gene: TRBJ1-1
abundance: -
CDR3nt: TGTGCCAGCCGCTACTGGCTTGGGAACACTGAAGCTTTCTTT
CDR3aa: CASRYWLGNTEAFF

d_gene: -
v_gene: TRBV2
j_gene: TRBJ1-2
abundance: -
CDR3nt: TGTGCCAGCAGTGATACGGGGGACCGACTTAGTGGCTACACCTTC
CDR3aa: CASSDTGDRLSGYTF

d_gene: TRBD1
v_gene: TRBV7-9
j_gene: TRBJ1-1
abundance: -
CDR3nt: TGTGCCAGCAGCCAAACCGACAGGGGACGAAAAGAAGCTTTCTTT
CDR3aa: CASSQTDRGRKEAFF

d_gene: TRBD1
v_gene: TRBV30
j_gene: TRBJ1-2
abundance: few
CDR3nt: TGTGCCTGGAGTAGAGGACAGGCCACCGGCTACACCTTC
CDR3aa: CAWSRGQATGYTF

d_gene: -
v_gene: TRBV5-1
j_gene: TRBJ1-1
abundance: -
CDR3nt: TGCGCCAGCAGCTTCGAGGGCGCGACTGAAGCTTTCTTT
CDR3aa: CASSFEGATEAFF

d_gene: -
v_gene: TRBV10-3
j_gene: TRBJ1-3
abundance: -
CDR3nt: TGTGCCACCCAACTGGACGGGAGCTCTGGAAACACCATATATTTT
CDR3aa: CATQLDGSSGNTIYF

d_gene: -
v_gene: TRBV21-1
j_gene: TRBJ2-5
abundance: -
CDR3nt: TGTGCCAGCAGCACTCGTGCCCTTGACAGGGGAGGAGAGACCCAGTACTTC
CDR3aa: CASSTRALDRGGETQYF

d_gene: TRBD1
v_gene: TRBV11-2
j_gene: TRBJ1-1
abundance: few
CDR3nt: TGTGCCAGCAGCTCCCTCGGACAGGGGCATTACACTGAAGCTTTCTTT
CDR3aa: CASSSLGQGHYTEAFF

d_gene: -
v_gene: TRBV10-1
j_gene: TRBJ2-2
abundance: once
CDR3nt: TGCGCCAGCAGTGAGTTAAGAAACACCGGGGAGCTGTTTTTT
CDR3aa: CASSELRNTGELFF

d_gene: -
v_gene: TRBV7-9
j_gene: TRBJ1-4
abundance: -
CDR3nt: TGTGCCAGCAGCTTAGAAGGACCGTCTAAACTGTTTTTT
CDR3aa: CASSLEGPSKLFF

d_gene: -
v_gene: TRBV9
j_gene: TRBJ1-2
abundance: few
CDR3nt: TGTGCCAGCAGCGTAGGACGGACTCGGCAAAACTATGGCTACACCTTC
CDR3aa: CASSVGRTRQNYGYTF

d_gene: -
v_gene: TRBV5-1
j_gene: TRBJ2-7
abundance: -
CDR3nt: TGCGCCAGCAGCCTGGGGACCCTTGAAGAGCAGTACTTC
CDR3aa: CASSLGTLEEQYF

d_gene: TRBD2
v_gene: TRBV30
j_gene: TRBJ2-3
abundance: medium-sized
CDR3nt: TGTGCCTGGAGTACCGGGACTAGCGGGGGGGCAGACCTGCCAGATACGCAGTATTTT
CDR3aa: CAWSTGTSGGADLPDTQYF

d_gene: -
v_gene: TRBV27
j_gene: TRBJ1-2
abundance: few
CDR3nt: TGTGCCAGCAGTCTGGACAGAAGAGTCGGCTACACCTTC
CDR3aa: CASSLDRRVGYTF

d_gene: TRBD1
v_gene: TRBV6-5
j_gene: TRBJ1-1
abundance: once
CDR3nt: TGTGCCAGCAGTTACGGTACAGGGGTTTTCGCTGAAGCTTTCTTT
CDR3aa: CASSYGTGVFAEAFF

d_gene: -
v_gene: TRBV4-1
j_gene: TRBJ2-1
abundance: -
CDR3nt: TGCGCCAGCAGCCAAGACCCCATTAGATCCTACAATGAGCAGTTCTTC
CDR3aa: CASSQDPIRSYNEQFF

d_gene: TRBD2
v_gene: TRBV7-3
j_gene: TRBJ2-1
abundance: -
CDR3nt: TGTGCCAGCAGCTTAAGGCCCCCCCGCGGGAGTTACGGGGGTGAGCAGTTCTTC
CDR3aa: CASSLRPPRGSYGGEQFF

d_gene: TRBD2
v_gene: TRBV7-2
j_gene: TRBJ2-5
abundance: -
CDR3nt: TGTGCCAGCTCTTGGGGGGGGAAGGAGACCCAGTACTTC
CDR3aa: CASSWGGKETQYF

d_gene: -
v_gene: TRBV5-1
j_gene: TRBJ2-7
abundance: few
CDR3nt: TGCGCCAGCAGCTTGGGTCCCACGGGAAACGAGCAGTACTTC
CDR3aa: CASSLGPTGNEQYF

d_gene: -
v_gene: TRBV11-2
j_gene: TRBJ1-6
abundance: -
CDR3nt: TGTGCCAGCAGCTTAGATGGGGGAGGCGCCTATAATTCACCCCTCCACTTT
CDR3aa: CASSLDGGGAYNSPLHF

d_gene: -
v_gene: TRBV10-3
j_gene: TRBJ2-1
abundance: -
CDR3nt: TGTGCCTCAAAGGGACTCAGCAATGAGCAGTTCTTC
CDR3aa: CASKGLSNEQFF

d_gene: -
v_gene: TRBV29-1
j_gene: TRBJ1-1
abundance: -
CDR3nt: TGCAGCGTTCGTGAGGGGGGTAACACTGAAGCTTTCTTT
CDR3aa: CSVREGGNTEAFF

d_gene: TRBD2
v_gene: TRBV6-5
j_gene: TRBJ2-1
abundance: -
CDR3nt: TGTGCCAGCAGTCGCCTCCCGGAAGCGGGAGGGCGGCAGTTCTTC
CDR3aa: CASSRLPEAGGRQFF

d_gene: -
v_gene: TRBV2
j_gene: TRBJ1-1
abundance: -
CDR3nt: TGTGCCAGCAGTGTGAGGGATGAAGCTTTCTTT
CDR3aa: CASSVRDEAFF

d_gene: -
v_gene: TRBV10-2
j_gene: TRBJ2-3
abundance: -
CDR3nt: TGCGCCAGCAGTGAGCCATTCACAGATACGCAGTATTTT
CDR3aa: CASSEPFTDTQYF

d_gene: TRBD1
v_gene: TRBV14
j_gene: TRBJ2-3
abundance: -
CDR3nt: TGTGCCAGCAGCCAAGTAGGACAGGGAGGAGATACGCAGTATTTT
CDR3aa: CASSQVGQGGDTQYF

d_gene: -
v_gene: TRBV19
j_gene: TRBJ2-7
abundance: -
CDR3nt: TGTGCCAGTAGTAATGGGGGCTCCTACGAGCAGTACTTC
CDR3aa: CASSNGGSYEQYF

d_gene: -
v_gene: TRBV7-3
j_gene: TRBJ2-2
abundance: -
CDR3nt: TGTGCCAGCAGCTCCGGGACCGGTAACACCGGGGAGCTGTTTTTT
CDR3aa: CASSSGTGNTGELFF

d_gene: -
v_gene: TRBV30
j_gene: TRBJ2-7
abundance: -
CDR3nt: TGTGCCTGGACGAGGCGGGCGAATCCCTACGAGCAGTACTTC
CDR3aa: CAWTRRANPYEQYF

d_gene: -
v_gene: TRBV28
j_gene: TRBJ1-1
abundance: -
CDR3nt: TGTGCCACCATTCGACAGATGAACACTGAAGCTTTCTTT
CDR3aa: CATIRQMNTEAFF

d_gene: TRBD2
v_gene: TRBV5-1
j_gene: TRBJ2-1
abundance: -
CDR3nt: TGCGCCAGCAGCCGACTTGGACTAGAGGATGATGAGCAGTTCTTC
CDR3aa: CASSRLGLEDDEQFF

d_gene: -
v_gene: TRBV29-1
j_gene: TRBJ1-2
abundance: -
CDR3nt: TGCAGCGTCGCTGACGGGACTTTTAACTATGGCTACACCTTC
CDR3aa: CSVADGTFNYGYTF

d_gene: -
v_gene: TRBV6-1
j_gene: TRBJ1-1
abundance: -
CDR3nt: TGTGCCAGCGGAAGAATCGAAGCTTTCTTT
CDR3aa: CASGRIEAFF

d_gene: -
v_gene: TRBV2
j_gene: TRBJ1-2
abundance: -
CDR3nt: TGTGCCAGCAGTGCCCGGACGCTTAACTATGGCTACACCTTC
CDR3aa: CASSARTLNYGYTF

d_gene: -
v_gene: TRBV4-2
j_gene: TRBJ1-2
abundance: few
CDR3nt: TGTGCCAGCAGCCAAGATTGGGGGTCTAACTATGGCTACACCTTC
CDR3aa: CASSQDWGSNYGYTF

d_gene: -
v_gene: TRBV18
j_gene: TRBJ2-3
abundance: -
CDR3nt: TGTGCCAGCTCACCAGGGGGGAATGGGGCAGATACGCAGTATTTT
CDR3aa: CASSPGGNGADTQYF